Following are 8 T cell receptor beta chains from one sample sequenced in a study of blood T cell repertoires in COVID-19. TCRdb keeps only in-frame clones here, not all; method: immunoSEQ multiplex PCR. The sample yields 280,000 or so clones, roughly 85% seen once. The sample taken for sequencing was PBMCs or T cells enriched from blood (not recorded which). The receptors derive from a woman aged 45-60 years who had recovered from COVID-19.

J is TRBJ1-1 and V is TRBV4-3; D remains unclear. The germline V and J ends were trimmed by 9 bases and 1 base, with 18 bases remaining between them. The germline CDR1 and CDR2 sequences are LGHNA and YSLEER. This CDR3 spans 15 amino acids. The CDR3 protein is CASQATSLQNTEAFF. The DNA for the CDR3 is TGCGCCAGTCAAGCCACGTCGTTGCAGAACACTGAAGCTTTCTTT.

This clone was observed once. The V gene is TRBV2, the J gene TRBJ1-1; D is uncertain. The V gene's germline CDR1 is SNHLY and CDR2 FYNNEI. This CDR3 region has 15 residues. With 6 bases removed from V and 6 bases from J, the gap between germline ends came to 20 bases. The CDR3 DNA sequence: TGTGCCAGCAGAATAAACACGGAGGGTCGAGCTGAAGCTTTCTTT. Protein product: CASRINTEGRAEAFF.

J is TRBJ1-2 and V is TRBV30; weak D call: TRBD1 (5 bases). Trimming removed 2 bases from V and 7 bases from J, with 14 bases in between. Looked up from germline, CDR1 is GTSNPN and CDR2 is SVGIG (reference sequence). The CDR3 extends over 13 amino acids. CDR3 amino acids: CAWSSRDSSGYTF. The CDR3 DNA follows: TGTGCCTGGAGTTCCCGGGACTCTTCTGGCTACACCTTC.

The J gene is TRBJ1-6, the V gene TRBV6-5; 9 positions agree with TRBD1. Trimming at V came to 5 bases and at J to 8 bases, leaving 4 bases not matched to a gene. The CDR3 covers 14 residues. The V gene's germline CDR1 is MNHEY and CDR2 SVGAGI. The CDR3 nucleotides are TGTGCCAGCAGTCAGGACAGGGGAGATTCACCCCTCCACTTT. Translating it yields CASSQDRGDSPLHF.

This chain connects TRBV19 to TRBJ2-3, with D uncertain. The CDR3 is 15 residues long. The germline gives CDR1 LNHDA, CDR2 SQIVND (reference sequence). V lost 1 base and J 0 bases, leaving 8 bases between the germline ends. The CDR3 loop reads CASSIGAGSTDTQYF. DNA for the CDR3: TGTGCCAGTAGTATAGGGGCAGGCAGCACAGATACGCAGTATTTT.

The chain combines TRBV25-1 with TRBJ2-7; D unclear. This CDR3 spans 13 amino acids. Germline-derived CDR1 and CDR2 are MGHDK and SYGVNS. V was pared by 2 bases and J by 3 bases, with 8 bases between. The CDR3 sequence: CASSEIPFYEQYF. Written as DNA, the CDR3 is TGTGCCAGCAGTGAAATCCCTTTCTACGAGCAGTACTTC.

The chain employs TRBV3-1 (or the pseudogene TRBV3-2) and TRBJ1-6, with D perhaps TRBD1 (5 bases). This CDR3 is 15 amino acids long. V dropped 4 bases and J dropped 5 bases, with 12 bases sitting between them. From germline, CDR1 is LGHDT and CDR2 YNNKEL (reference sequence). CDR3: CASSPRGRNNSPLHF. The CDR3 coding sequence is TGTGCCAGCAGCCCAAGGGGTCGGAATAATTCACCCCTCCACTTT.

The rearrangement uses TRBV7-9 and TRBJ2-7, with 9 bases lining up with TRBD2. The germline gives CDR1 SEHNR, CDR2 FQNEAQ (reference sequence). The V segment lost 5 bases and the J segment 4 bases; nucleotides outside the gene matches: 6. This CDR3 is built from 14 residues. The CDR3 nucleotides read TGTGCCAGCAGCGACATGACTAGCGGATACGAGCAGTACTTC. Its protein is CASSDMTSGYEQYF.